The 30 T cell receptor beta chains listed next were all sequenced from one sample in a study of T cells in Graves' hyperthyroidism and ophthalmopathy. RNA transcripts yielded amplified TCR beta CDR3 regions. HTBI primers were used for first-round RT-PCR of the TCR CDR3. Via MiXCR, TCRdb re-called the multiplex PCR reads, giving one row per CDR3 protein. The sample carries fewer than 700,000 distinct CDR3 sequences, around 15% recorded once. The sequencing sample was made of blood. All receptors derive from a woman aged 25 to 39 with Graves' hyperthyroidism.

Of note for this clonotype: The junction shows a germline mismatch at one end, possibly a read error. The DNA of the CDR3 is TGCGCCAGCAGCGGCCGGGGGGGATATGGTGGGTCCACTGGAGCTTTCTTT. It translates to CASSGRGGYGGSTGAFF. The rearrangement links TRBV4-1 to TRBJ1-1; possibly TRBD1 for D (5 bases). CDR3 length equals 17 residues. CDR1 and CDR2 (germline): MGHRA, YSYEKL.

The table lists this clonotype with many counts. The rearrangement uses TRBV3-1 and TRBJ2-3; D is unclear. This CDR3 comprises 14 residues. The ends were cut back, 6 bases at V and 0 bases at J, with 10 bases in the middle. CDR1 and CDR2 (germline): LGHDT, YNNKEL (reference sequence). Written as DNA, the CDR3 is TGTGCCAGCAGAAACGCTACTAGCACAGATACGCAGTATTTT. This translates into CASRNATSTDTQYF.

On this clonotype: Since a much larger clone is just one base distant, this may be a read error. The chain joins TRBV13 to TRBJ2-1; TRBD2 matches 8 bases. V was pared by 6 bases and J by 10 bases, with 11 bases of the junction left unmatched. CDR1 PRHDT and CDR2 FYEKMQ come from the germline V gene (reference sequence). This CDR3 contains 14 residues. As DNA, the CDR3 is TGTGCCAGCAGTCTCGGGAGGGGAGGGTACGAGCAGTTCTTC. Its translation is CASSLGRGGYEQFF.

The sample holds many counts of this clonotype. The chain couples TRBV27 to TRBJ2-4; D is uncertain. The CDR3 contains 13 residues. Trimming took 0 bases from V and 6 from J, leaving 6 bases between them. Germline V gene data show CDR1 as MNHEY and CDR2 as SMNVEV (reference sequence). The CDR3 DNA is TGTGCCAGCAGTTTATCGCACGGAAACATTCAGTACTTC. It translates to CASSLSHGNIQYF.

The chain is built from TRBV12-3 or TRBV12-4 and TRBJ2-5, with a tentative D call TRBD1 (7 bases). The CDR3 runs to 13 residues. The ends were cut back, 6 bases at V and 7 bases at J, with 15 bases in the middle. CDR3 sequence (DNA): TGTGCCAGCAGCCACAGACAGGGAGGGACCCAGTACTTC. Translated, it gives CASSHRQGGTQYF.

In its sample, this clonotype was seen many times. CDR3 DNA sequence: TGCAGTGCTAGAGAAGGACAGCACAATCAGCCCCAGCATTTT. Residues: CSAREGQHNQPQHF. The J gene is TRBJ1-5, the V gene TRBV20-1; D perhaps matches TRBD1 (6 bases). The germline V gene has CDR1 DFQATT and CDR2 SNEGSKA (reference sequence). The V end was cut by 0 bases, the J end by 3 bases, with 9 bases between. This CDR3 is 14 amino acids long.

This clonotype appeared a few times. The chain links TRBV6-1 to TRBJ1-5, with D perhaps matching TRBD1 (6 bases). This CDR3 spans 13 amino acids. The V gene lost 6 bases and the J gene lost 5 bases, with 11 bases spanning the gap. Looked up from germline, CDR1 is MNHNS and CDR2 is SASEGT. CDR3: CASRTGKDQPQHF. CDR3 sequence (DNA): TGTGCCAGCAGGACAGGAAAGGATCAGCCCCAGCATTTT.

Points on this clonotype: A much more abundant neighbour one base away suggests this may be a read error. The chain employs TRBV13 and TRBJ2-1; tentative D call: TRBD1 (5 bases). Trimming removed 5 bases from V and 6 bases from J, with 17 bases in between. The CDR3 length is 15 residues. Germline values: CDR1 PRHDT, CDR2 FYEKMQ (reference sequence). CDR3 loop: CASSLEGVYGNEQFF. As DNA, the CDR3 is TGTGCCAGCAGCCTCGAAGGGGTATACGGCAATGAGCAGTTCTTC.

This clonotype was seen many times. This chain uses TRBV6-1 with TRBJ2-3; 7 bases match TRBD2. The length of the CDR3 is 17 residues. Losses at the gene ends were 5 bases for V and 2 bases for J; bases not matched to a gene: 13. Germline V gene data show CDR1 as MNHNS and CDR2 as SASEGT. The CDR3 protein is CASSSSRASGPTDTQYF. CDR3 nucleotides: TGTGCCAGCAGTTCGAGTCGAGCTAGCGGACCCACAGATACGCAGTATTTT.

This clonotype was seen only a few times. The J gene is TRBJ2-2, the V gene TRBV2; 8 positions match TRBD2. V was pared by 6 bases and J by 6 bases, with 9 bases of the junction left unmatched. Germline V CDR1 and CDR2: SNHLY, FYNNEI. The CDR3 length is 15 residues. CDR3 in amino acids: CASRKGLGGPGELFF. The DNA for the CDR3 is TGTGCCAGCAGGAAGGGACTAGGAGGGCCCGGGGAGCTGTTTTTT.

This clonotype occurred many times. The CDR3 loop is CASSLGTVSGNTIYF. The CDR3 coding sequence is TGTGCCAGCAGCTTGGGGACAGTCTCTGGAAACACCATATATTTT. The V gene is TRBV5-5, the J gene TRBJ1-3; maybe TRBD1 (6 bases). Germline V gene lookup returns CDR1 SGHKS and CDR2 YYEKEE (reference sequence). Trimming took 0 bases from V and 0 from J, leaving 7 bases between them. The CDR3 totals 15 residues.

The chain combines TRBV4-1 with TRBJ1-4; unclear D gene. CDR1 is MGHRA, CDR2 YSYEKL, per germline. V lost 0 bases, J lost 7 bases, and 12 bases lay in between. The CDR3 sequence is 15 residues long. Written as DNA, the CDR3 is TGCGCCAGCAGCCAAGATTGGGGTAGTAGTGAAAAACTGTTTTTT. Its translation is CASSQDWGSSEKLFF.

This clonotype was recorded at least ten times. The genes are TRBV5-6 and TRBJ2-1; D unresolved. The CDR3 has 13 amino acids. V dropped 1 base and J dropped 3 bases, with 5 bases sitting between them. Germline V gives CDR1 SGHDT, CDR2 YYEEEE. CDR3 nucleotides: TGTGCCAGCAGCTTGACGATCTACAATGAGCAGTTCTTC. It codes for CASSLTIYNEQFF.

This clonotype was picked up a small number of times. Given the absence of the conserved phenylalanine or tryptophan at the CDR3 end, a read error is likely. Here the CDR3 DNA reads TGTGCCAGCACCACTTCCCGGAGCCCCCAGCATCTT. It translates to CASTTSRSPQHL. The V gene is TRBV28, the J gene TRBJ1-5; no clear D gene. CDR3 length equals 12 residues. Trimming stripped 7 bases from V and 10 bases from J, with 14 bases between. Germline CDR1 MDHEN, CDR2 SYDVKM.

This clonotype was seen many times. CDR3 in DNA: TGTGCCAGCAGTTTTTTAGCGGGACCAGATACGCAGTATTTT. Amino acids: CASSFLAGPDTQYF. The chain combines TRBV28 with TRBJ2-3, with TRBD2 matching over 8 bases. Germline trimming cut 3 bases from V and 4 bases from J; bases unmatched to any gene: 3. The CDR3 spans 14 residues. CDR1 is MDHEN, CDR2 SYDVKM, per germline. The variable domain in full, with the rest retrieved from reference TRBV28 and TRBJ2-3, is DVKVTQSSRYLVKRTGEKVFLECVQDMDHENMFWYRQDPGLGLRLIYFSYDVKMKEKGDIPEGYSVSREKKERFSLILESASTNQTSMYLCASSFLAGPDTQYFGPGTRLTVL.

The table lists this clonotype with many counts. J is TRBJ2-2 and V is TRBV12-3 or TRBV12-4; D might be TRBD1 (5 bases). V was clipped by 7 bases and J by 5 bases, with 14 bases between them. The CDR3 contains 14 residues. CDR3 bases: TGTGCCAGCACCCCTGCAGGGATAACCGGGGAGCTGTTTTTT. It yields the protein CASTPAGITGELFF.

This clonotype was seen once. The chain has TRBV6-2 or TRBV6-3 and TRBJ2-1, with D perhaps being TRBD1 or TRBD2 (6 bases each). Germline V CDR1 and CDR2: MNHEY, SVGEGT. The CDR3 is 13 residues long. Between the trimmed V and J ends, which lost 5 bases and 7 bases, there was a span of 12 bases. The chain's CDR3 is CASSDGGLNEQFF. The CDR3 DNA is TGTGCCAGCAGTGACGGGGGCTTAAATGAGCAGTTCTTC.

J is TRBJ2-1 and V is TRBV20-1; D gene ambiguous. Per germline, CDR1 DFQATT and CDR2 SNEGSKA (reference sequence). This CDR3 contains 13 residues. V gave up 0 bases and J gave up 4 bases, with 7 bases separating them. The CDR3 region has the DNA TGCAGTGCTAGAGATCGAGGTTACAATGAGCAGTTCTTC. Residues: CSARDRGYNEQFF.

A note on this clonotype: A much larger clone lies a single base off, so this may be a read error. CDR3 in amino acids: CASGGGPSYNEQFF. The CDR3 bases are TGTGCCAGCGGCGGGGGGCCCTCCTACAATGAGCAGTTCTTC. The chain couples TRBV11-2 to TRBJ2-1; 8 bases line up with TRBD2. The V gene end was trimmed by 8 bases and the J gene end by 0 bases; junction bases not matched to a gene: 3. Germline V lookup: CDR1 SGHAT, CDR2 FQNNGV. The CDR3 consists of 14 residues.

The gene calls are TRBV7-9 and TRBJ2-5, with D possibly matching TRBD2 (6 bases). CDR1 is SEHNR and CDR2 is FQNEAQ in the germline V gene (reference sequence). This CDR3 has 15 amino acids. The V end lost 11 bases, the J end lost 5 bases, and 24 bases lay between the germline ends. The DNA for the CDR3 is TGTGCCTGGGATCGGAGGGAGGCGCCGGGGGAGACCCAGTACTTC. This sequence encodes CAWDRREAPGETQYF.

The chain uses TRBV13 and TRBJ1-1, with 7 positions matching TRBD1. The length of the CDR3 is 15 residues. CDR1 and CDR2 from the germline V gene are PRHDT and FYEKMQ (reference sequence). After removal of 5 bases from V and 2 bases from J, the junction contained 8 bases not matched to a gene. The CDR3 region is CASSTGRDSNTEAFF. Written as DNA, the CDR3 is TGTGCCAGCAGCACCGGCCGGGACAGCAACACTGAAGCTTTCTTT.

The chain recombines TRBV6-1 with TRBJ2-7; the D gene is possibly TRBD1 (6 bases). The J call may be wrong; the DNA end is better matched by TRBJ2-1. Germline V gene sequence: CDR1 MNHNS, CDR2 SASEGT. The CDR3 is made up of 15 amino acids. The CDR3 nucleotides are TGTGCCAGCACCACGATACCGGGACACACCTACGAGCAGTTCTTC. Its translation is CASTTIPGHTYEQFF.

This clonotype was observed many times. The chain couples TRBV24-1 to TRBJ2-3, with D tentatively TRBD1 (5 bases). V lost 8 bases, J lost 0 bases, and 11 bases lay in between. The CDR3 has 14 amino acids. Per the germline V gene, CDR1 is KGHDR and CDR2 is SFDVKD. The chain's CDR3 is CATKRKGSTDTQYF. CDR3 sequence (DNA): TGTGCCACCAAAAGGAAGGGGAGCACAGATACGCAGTATTTT.

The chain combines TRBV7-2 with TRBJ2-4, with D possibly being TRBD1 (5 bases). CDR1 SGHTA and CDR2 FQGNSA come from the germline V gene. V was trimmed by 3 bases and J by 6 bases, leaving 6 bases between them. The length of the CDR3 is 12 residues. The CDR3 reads CASSFQGNIQYF. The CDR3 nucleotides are TGTGCCAGCAGCTTCCAGGGAAACATTCAGTACTTC.

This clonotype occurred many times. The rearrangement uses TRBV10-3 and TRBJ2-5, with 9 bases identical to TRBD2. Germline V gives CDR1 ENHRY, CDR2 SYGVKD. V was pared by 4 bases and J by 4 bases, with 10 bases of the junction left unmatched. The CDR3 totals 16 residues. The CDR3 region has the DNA TGTGCCATCAGTGCGTCCCCGACTAGCGGTCGAGAGACCCAGTACTTC. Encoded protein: CAISASPTSGRETQYF.

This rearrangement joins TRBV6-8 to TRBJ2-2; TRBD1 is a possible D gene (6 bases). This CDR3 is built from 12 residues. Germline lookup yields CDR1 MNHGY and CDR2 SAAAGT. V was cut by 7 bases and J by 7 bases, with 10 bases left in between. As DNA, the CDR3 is TGTGCCAGCATCAGGGGTAGCGGGGAGCTGTTTTTT. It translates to CASIRGSGELFF.

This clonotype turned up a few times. As DNA, the CDR3 is TGTGCCTGGAGTGTGGCCTCTGGAAACACCATATATTTT. Its translation is CAWSVASGNTIYF. The chain carries TRBV30 and TRBJ1-3; no clear D. CDR3 length equals 13 residues. CDR1 and CDR2 from the germline V gene are GTSNPN and SVGIG (reference sequence). The V and J ends lost 0 bases and 0 bases respectively, with 3 bases between them.

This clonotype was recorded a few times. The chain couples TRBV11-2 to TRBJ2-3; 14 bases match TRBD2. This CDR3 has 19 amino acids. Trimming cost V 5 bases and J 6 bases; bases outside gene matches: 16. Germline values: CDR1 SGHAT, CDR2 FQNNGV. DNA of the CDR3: TGTGCCAGCAGCCCGGGACTAGCGGGAGAAGCCCCCAGTCCGGATACGCAGTATTTT. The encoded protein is CASSPGLAGEAPSPDTQYF.

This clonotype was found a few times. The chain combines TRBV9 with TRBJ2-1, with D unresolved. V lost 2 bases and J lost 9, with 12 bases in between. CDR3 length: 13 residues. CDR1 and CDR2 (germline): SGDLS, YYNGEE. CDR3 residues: CASSVVLGLEQFF. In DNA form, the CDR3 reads TGTGCCAGCAGCGTTGTCTTGGGCCTTGAGCAGTTCTTC.

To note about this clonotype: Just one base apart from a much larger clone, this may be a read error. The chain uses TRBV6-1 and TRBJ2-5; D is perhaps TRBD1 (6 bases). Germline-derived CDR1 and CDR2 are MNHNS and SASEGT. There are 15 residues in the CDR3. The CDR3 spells CASSERWTAQETPYF. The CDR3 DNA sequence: TGTGCCAGCAGTGAAAGGTGGACAGCTCAAGAGACCCCGTACTTC.